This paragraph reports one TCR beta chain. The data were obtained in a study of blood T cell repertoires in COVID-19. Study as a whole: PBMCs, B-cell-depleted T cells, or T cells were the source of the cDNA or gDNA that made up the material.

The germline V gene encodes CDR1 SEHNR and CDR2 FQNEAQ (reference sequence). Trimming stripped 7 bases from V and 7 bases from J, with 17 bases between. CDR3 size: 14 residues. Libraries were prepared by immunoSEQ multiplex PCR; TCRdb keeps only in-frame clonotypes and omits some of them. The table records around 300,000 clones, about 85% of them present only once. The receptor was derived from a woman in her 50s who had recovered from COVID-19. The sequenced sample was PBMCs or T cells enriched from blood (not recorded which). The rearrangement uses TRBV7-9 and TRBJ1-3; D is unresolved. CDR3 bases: TGTGCCAGCAATCGGGAGACTGGAGGGAACACCATATATTTT. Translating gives CASNRETGGNTIYF.